This TCR beta chain is from a study of T cell clones after liver transplantation. Only in-frame clones appear in the TCRdb table, and some are missing; sequencing was by immunoSEQ multiplex PCR. The table lists roughly 72,000 clones, around 80% of them singletons. This clone came up a few times. The material sequenced was CD4+ T cells from blood, taken about 50 months after liver transplant. The TCR was taken from a human patient who received a liver transplant. T cells may partly derive from the graft donor.

CDR3 amino acids: CASSLDQGVITDTQYF. The CDR3 DNA sequence: TGTGCCAGCAGCTTAGATCAGGGCGTGATCACAGATACGCAGTATTTT. The gene calls are TRBV11-2 and TRBJ2-3; possibly TRBD1 for D (5 bases). V shed 0 bases and J shed 2 bases, with 12 bases lying between them. CDR1 is SGHAT and CDR2 is FQNNGV in the germline V gene. The CDR3 consists of 16 residues. The entire variable domain, with the rest obtained from reference TRBV11-2 and TRBJ2-3, is as follows: EAGVAQSPRYKIIEKRQSVAFWCNPISGHATLYWYQQILGQGPKLLIQFQNNGVVDDSQLPKDRFSAERLKGVDSTLKIQPAKLEDSAVYLCASSLDQGVITDTQYFGPGTRLTVL.